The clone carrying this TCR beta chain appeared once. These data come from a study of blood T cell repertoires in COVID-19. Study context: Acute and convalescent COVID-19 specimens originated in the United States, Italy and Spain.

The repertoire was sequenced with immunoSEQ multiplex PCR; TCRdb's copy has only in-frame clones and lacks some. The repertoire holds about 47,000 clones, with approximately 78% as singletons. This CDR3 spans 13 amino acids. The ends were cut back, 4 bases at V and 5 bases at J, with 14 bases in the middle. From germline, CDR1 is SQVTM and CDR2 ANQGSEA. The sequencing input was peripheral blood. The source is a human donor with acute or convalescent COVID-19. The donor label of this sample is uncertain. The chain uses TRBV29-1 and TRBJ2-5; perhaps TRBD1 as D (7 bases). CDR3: CSVGRGAGETQYF. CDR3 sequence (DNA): TGCAGCGTTGGCAGGGGGGCAGGCGAGACCCAGTACTTC.